A selection of T cell receptor beta chains follows, all from one sample in a study of vaccination effects on CD4 cells after COVID-19. Antigens for these TCRs are unknown. Clones were sequenced by immunoSEQ multiplex PCR, and TCRdb holds only the in-frame ones, with some missing. Of tens of thousands of clones detected, around 73% appear once; the ten largest clones hold less than 1.5%. The material was CD4+ T cells from PBMCs cultured with HCoV-229E spike peptides, obtained after COVID-19 vaccination. These receptors came from a human donor who received a COVID-19 vaccine. Both conserved end residues are part of each CDR3. The order of the fields is V gene, D gene, J gene, CDR3 protein. A D gene is named only where the DNA matches it firmly.

>TRBV6-5|NA|TRBJ2-3
CASSSYSTDTQYF
>TRBV11-2|NA|TRBJ1-4
CASSLGPATNEKLFF
>TRBV19|NA|TRBJ1-5
CASSIGTVGRNQPQHF
>TRBV7-9|NA|TRBJ2-5
CASSLTSGAQGTQYF
>TRBV7-2|TRBD2|TRBJ2-5
CASKLAGGLEETQYF
>TRBV4-2|NA|TRBJ1-3
CASSQGRWGQSSGNTIYF
>TRBV2|NA|TRBJ1-5
CASSENPNQPQHF
>TRBV9|NA|TRBJ2-5
CASSPHGGFRQETQYF
>TRBV11-2|NA|TRBJ2-5
CASSPTRDVETQYF
>TRBV7-6|TRBD1|TRBJ1-5
CASSPQGGGLGQPQHF
>TRBV28|NA|TRBJ1-4
CASSIRGGDEKLFF
>TRBV18|TRBD1|TRBJ1-5
CASSSDRVQPQHF
>TRBV6-6|TRBD1|TRBJ1-4
CASSSTQGQGKMGANEKLFF
>TRBV7-2|NA|TRBJ2-1
CASSPFGVKGPYNEQFF
>TRBV2|TRBD2|TRBJ2-2
CASAGLADTGELFF
>TRBV6-5|NA|TRBJ1-5
CASKSGRGNQPQHF